Listed below are T cell receptor beta chains from one sample, sequenced in a study of CD8+ T cells in alopecia areata. The data were produced by immunoSEQ multiplex PCR, yet TCRdb's version contains in-frame clones alone and is incomplete. The profile shows about 250,000 clones, around 64% of them singletons. The sequenced sample was CD4+ T cells sorted from blood, obtained at week 52, from a patient treated with tofacitinib. The source of these receptors is a human donor with alopecia areata. CDR3s include the opening cysteine and the closing phenylalanine or tryptophan. The D gene is left open where the match is weak. Rows give clone size only sometimes, using once, few, many, or a class for an expanded clone.

TRBV7-2	14	TRBD1	TRBJ2-2	once	TGTGCCAGCAGCACACGGACAGGGGCCGGGGAGCTGTTTTTT	CASSTRTGAGELFF
TRBV30	15	TRBD2	TRBJ2-7	-	TGTGCCTGGGGATCCGGCGGGACTACCTCTCTCGAGCAGTACTTC	CAWGSGGTTSLEQYF
TRBV25-1	13	-	TRBJ2-1	-	TGTGCCAGCAGTGATATGTCCATCAATGAGCAGTTCTTC	CASSDMSINEQFF
TRBV5-1	16	TRBD1	TRBJ2-6	-	TGCGCCAGCAGCTTGGATGGACAGGTTGGGGCCAACGTCCTGACTTTC	CASSLDGQVGANVLTF
TRBV20-1	11	TRBD1	TRBJ2-3	-	TGCAGTGCTAGAGGGCTACAGGGGGGGTATTTT	CSARGLQGGYF
TRBV4-1	15	TRBD1	TRBJ2-5	-	TGCGCCAGCAGCCAGGACCCCCCAGGGGGAGAGACCCAGTACTTC	CASSQDPPGGETQYF
TRBV18	11	-	TRBJ2-7	-	TGTGCCAGCTCACCACGTGACGAGCAGTACTTC	CASSPRDEQYF
TRBV15	18	-	TRBJ1-5	-	TGTGCCACCAGCAGAGCCGGTCCCACGTCGCGCGGCAATCAGCCCCAGCATTTT	CATSRAGPTSRGNQPQHF
TRBV2	13	TRBD1	TRBJ1-2	few	TGTGCCAGCCAAGGGGGCGCGGACTATGGCTACACCTTC	CASQGGADYGYTF
TRBV30	15	TRBD2	TRBJ2-1	-	TGTGCCTGGACCTTCCCAGCGGGGGGGATCGATGAGCAGTTCTTC	CAWTFPAGGIDEQFF
TRBV6-6	12	-	TRBJ1-2	-	TGTGCCAGCAGTTCGTCGGGACTCGGCTACACCTTC	CASSSSGLGYTF
TRBV29-1	13	TRBD1	TRBJ2-2	few	TGCAGCGCCTGGGGCAGGGGGCGCGGGGAGCTGTTTTTT	CSAWGRGRGELFF
TRBV10-3	15	-	TRBJ2-4	few	TGTGCCATCAGTGAGTCGAGACAGGACCCAGACATTCAGTACTTC	CAISESRQDPDIQYF
TRBV27	15	-	TRBJ2-1	-	TGTGCCAGCAGCCCAGATATGGACTCCTACAATGAGCAGTTCTTC	CASSPDMDSYNEQFF
TRBV5-1	15	TRBD1	TRBJ2-2	-	TGCGCCAGCAGCAACCGGACAGGGGGGACCGGGGAGCTGTTTTTT	CASSNRTGGTGELFF
TRBV4-1	14	-	TRBJ1-1	-	TGCGCCAGCAGCCAAGACCCGTTCAACGGTGAAGCTTTCTTT	CASSQDPFNGEAFF
TRBV1	15	-	TRBJ1-5	-	TGCACCAGCAGAGACCGGGACAATAGCAATCAGCCCCAGCATTTT	CTSRDRDNSNQPQHF
TRBV30	16	-	TRBJ1-1	-	TGTGCCTGGAGTCGCCACAGGGCTCGGGCGGGCACTGAAGCTTTCTTT	CAWSRHRARAGTEAFF
TRBV5-5	13	-	TRBJ2-3	-	TGTGCCAGCAGCCCAACCGGCACAGATACGCAGTATTTT	CASSPTGTDTQYF
TRBV7-2	13	TRBD1	TRBJ1-6	few	TGTGCCAGTTCGGACAGGGGCGATTCACCCCTCCACTTT	CASSDRGDSPLHF
TRBV5-6	14	-	TRBJ2-7	-	TGTGCCAGCAGCGGCCCGCTCCGATCCTACGAGCAGTACTTC	CASSGPLRSYEQYF
TRBV15	17	TRBD1	TRBJ1-2	-	TGTGCCACCAGCAGGGACCTGGGACAGGGGAGTTCGGTTGGCTACACCTTC	CATSRDLGQGSSVGYTF
TRBV10-3	14	TRBD1	TRBJ1-2	-	TGTGCCATCAGCCCGGGACAGGGGTCTTATGGCTACACCTTC	CAISPGQGSYGYTF
TRBV29-1	11	-	TRBJ1-1	-	TGCAGCGGGGCCGAGGGGACTGAAGCTTTCTTT	CSGAEGTEAFF
TRBV7-2	15	-	TRBJ2-2	few	TGTGCCAGCAGCTTAGGGTTAGGCAGGACCGGGGAGCTGTTTTTT	CASSLGLGRTGELFF
TRBV11-2	18	-	TRBJ2-1	-	TGTACCAGCAGCGCATTCACAGGGGGGGGACTCTCCTACAATGAGCAGTTCTTC	CTSSAFTGGGLSYNEQFF
TRBV19	15	-	TRBJ2-6	-	TGTGCCAGTAGTAGAGGAGTCTCTGGGGCCAACGTCCTGACTTTC	CASSRGVSGANVLTF
TRBV27	15	TRBD2	TRBJ2-2	-	TGTGCCAGCAGTTTTCTAGCGGGGGGGCCCGGGGAGCTGTTTTTT	CASSFLAGGPGELFF
TRBV25-1	13	-	TRBJ1-5	-	TGTGCCAGCAGTGGGGCGGGGGGTCAGCCCCAGCATTTT	CASSGAGGQPQHF
TRBV25-1	12	-	TRBJ1-6	-	TGTGCCAGCAGACCAGGAGATTCACCCCTCCACTTT	CASRPGDSPLHF
TRBV5-1	15	-	TRBJ2-5	-	TGCGCCAGCAGCTTGGTAAACGGGGGCGGGGAGACCCAGTACTTC	CASSLVNGGGETQYF
TRBV9	16	TRBD2	TRBJ2-3	-	TGTGCCAGCAGCAAAAGTAGCGGGGGGCGCACAGATACGCAGTATTTT	CASSKSSGGRTDTQYF
TRBV6-6	16	TRBD1	TRBJ1-5	-	TGTGCCAGCAGTGGTCCTTTGGGACAGGGTAGTCAGCCCCAGCATTTT	CASSGPLGQGSQPQHF
TRBV29-1	12	-	TRBJ2-5	few	TGCAGCGTTGAAGCCGTTCTGGGGACCCAGTACTTC	CSVEAVLGTQYF
TRBV5-1	15	TRBD2	TRBJ2-3	-	TGCGCCAGCTATAGGAGCGGGGGGCGCACAGATACGCAGTATTTT	CASYRSGGRTDTQYF
TRBV7-2	15	-	TRBJ2-1	-	TGTGCCAGCAGCTTAGCGGCGGGGGCCGTAAATGAGCAGTTCTTC	CASSLAAGAVNEQFF
TRBV30	11	-	TRBJ2-2	few	TGTGCCTGGAGTCATACTGGGGAGCTGTTTTTT	CAWSHTGELFF
TRBV2	13	-	TRBJ1-2	-	TGTGCCAGCAGCTACCGGACGAACTATGGCTACACCTTC	CASSYRTNYGYTF
TRBV9	14	-	TRBJ2-5	-	TGTGCCAGCAGCGCCGGGGGCTTCCAAGAGACCCAGTACTTC	CASSAGGFQETQYF
TRBV9	14	-	TRBJ2-1	-	TGTGCCAGCAGCGTAGTTGGGGTCAACAATGAGCAGTTCTTC	CASSVVGVNNEQFF
TRBV29-1	12	TRBD1	TRBJ2-5	-	TGCAGCGCAGGACAGGGGGAAGAGACCCAGTACTTC	CSAGQGEETQYF
TRBV19	13	-	TRBJ2-3	few	TGTGCCAGTAGTATTGGTCGGGTTGATACGCAGTATTTT	CASSIGRVDTQYF
TRBV30	16	-	TRBJ1-6	-	TGTGCCTGGAGGGGTCCGGGGAGCTCCTATAATTCACCCCTCCACTTT	CAWRGPGSSYNSPLHF
TRBV19	13	-	TRBJ1-5	-	TGTGCCGTTGCGGACAGACCTAATCAGCCCCAGCATTTT	CAVADRPNQPQHF
TRBV7-9	15	-	TRBJ1-1	few	TGTGCCAGCAGCGTACTTGGACAGACCAACACTGAAGCTTTCTTT	CASSVLGQTNTEAFF
TRBV15	14	-	TRBJ2-3	-	TGTGCCACCAGCAGAGAACTACGCACAGATACGCAGTATTTT	CATSRELRTDTQYF
TRBV10-3	11	-	TRBJ2-7	-	TGTGCCATCAGTGTAACTGGCGAGCAGTACTTC	CAISVTGEQYF
TRBV29-1	12	-	TRBJ2-5	-	TGCAGCGTTGAATTCCAGCAAGAGACCCAGTACTTC	CSVEFQQETQYF
TRBV4-3	13	-	TRBJ2-1	-	TGCGCCAGCAGCGAAATGATATCCACTGAGCAGTTCTTC	CASSEMISTEQFF
TRBV30	14	-	TRBJ2-3	-	TGTGCCTGGACCTCGGGGACTGGCACAGATACGCAGTATTTT	CAWTSGTGTDTQYF
TRBV29-1	13	TRBD1	TRBJ1-5	few	TGCAGCGTCGCCGGACAGGACAATCAGCCCCAGCATTTT	CSVAGQDNQPQHF